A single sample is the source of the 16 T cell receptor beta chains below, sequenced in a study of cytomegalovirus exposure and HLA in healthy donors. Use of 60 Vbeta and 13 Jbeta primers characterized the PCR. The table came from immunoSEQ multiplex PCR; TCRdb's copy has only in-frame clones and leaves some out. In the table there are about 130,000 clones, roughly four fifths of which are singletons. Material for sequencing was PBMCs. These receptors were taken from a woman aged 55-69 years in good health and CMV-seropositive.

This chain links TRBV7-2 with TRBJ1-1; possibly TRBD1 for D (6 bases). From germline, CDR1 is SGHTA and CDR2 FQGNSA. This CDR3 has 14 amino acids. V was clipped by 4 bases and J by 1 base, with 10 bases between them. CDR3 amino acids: CASSSMGQNTEAFF. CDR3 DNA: TGTGCCAGCAGCTCCATGGGACAGAACACTGAAGCTTTCTTT.

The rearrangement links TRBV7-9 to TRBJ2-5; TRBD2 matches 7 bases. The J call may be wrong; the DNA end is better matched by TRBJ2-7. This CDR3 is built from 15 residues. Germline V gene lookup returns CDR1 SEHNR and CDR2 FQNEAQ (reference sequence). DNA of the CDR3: TGTGCCAGCAGCCGTCGATGGCGGGAGAGTTACGAGCAGTACTTC. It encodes CASSRRWRESYEQYF.

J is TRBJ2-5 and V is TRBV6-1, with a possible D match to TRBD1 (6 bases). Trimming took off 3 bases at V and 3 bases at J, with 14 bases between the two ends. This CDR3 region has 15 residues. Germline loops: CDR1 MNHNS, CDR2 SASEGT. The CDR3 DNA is TGTGCCAGCAGTGAGGACAGACCTAGAAAAGAGACCCAGTACTTC. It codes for CASSEDRPRKETQYF.

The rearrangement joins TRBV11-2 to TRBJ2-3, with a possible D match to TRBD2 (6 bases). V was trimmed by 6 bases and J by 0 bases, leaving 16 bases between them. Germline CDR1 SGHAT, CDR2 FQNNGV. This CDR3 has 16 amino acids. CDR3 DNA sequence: TGTGCCAGCAGAAACTTCCGGGGGAGTAGCACAGATACGCAGTATTTT. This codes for CASRNFRGSSTDTQYF.

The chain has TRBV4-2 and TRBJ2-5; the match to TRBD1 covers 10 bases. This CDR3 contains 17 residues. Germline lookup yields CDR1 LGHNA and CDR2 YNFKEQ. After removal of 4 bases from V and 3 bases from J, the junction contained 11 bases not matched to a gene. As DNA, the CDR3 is TGTGCCAGCAGCCCGAAGCCGGGACAGGGGATGGAAGAGACCCAGTACTTC. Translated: CASSPKPGQGMEETQYF.

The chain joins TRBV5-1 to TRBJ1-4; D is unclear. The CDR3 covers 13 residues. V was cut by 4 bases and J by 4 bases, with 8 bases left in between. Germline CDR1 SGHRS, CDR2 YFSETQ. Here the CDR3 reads CASSRQLNEKLFF. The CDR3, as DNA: TGCGCCAGCAGCCGTCAACTTAATGAAAAACTGTTTTTT.

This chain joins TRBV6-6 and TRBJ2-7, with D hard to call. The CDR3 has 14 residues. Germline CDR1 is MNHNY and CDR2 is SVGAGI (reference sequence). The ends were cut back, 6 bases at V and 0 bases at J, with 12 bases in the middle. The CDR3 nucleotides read TGTGCCAGCAGACCAAGACTGGGCTCCTACGAGCAGTACTTC. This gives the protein CASRPRLGSYEQYF.

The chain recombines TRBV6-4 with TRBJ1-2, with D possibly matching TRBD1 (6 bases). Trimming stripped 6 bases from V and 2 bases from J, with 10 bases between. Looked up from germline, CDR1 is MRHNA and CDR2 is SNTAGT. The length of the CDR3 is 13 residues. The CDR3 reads CASSAGTNYGYTF. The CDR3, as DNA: TGTGCCAGCAGCGCCGGGACAAACTATGGCTACACCTTC.

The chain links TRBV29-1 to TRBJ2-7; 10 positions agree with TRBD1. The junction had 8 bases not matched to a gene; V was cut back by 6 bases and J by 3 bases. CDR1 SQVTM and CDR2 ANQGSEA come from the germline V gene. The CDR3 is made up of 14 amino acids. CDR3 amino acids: CSVRGQGVFYEQYF. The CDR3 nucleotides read TGCAGCGTGCGAGGACAGGGGGTGTTCTACGAGCAGTACTTC.

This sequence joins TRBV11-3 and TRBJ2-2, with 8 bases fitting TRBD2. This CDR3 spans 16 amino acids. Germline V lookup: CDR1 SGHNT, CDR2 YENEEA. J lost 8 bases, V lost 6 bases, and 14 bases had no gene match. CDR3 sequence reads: CASSRGGRGGSGELFF. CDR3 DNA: TGTGCCAGCAGTCGCGGGGGGCGCGGAGGGTCTGGGGAGCTGTTTTTT.

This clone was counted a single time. This CDR3 reads CASRGTPYNEQFF. As DNA, the CDR3 is TGTGCCAGCAGGGGCACCCCATACAATGAGCAGTTCTTC. The chain employs TRBV6-1 and TRBJ2-7; no definite D call. Judging by the DNA end, TRBJ2-1 fits better; the J call may be wrong. The CDR3 length is 13 residues. Germline V lookup: CDR1 MNHNS, CDR2 SASEGT.

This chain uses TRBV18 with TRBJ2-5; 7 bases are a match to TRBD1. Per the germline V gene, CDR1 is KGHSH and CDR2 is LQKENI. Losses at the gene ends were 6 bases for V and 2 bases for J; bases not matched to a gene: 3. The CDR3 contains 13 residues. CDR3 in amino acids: CASSGTVQETQYF. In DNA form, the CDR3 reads TGTGCCAGCTCCGGGACAGTGCAAGAGACCCAGTACTTC.

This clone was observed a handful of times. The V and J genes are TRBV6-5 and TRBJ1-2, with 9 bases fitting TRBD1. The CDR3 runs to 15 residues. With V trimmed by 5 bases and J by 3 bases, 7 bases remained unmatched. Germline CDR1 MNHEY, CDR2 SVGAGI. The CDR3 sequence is CASSSPGQGHYGYTF. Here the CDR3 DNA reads TGTGCCAGCAGTAGCCCGGGACAGGGCCACTATGGCTACACCTTC.

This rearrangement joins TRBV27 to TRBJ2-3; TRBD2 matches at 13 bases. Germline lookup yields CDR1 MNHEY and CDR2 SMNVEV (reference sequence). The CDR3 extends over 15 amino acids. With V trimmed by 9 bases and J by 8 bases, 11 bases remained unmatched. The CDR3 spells CASLLAGGRGGTQYF. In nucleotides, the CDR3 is TGTGCCAGTCTACTAGCGGGGGGGCGGGGCGGTACGCAGTATTTT.

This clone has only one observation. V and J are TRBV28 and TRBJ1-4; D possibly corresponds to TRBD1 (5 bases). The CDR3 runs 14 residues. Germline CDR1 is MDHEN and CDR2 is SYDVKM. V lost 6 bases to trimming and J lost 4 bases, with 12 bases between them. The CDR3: CASSLPQGNEKLFF. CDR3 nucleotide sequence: TGTGCCAGCAGCCTACCCCAGGGTAATGAAAAACTGTTTTTT.

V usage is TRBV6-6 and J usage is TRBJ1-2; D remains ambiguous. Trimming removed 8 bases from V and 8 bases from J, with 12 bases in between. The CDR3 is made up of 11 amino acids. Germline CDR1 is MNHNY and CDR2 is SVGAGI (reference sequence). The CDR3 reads CASATGRGYTF. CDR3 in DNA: TGTGCCAGCGCGACCGGGAGAGGCTACACCTTC.